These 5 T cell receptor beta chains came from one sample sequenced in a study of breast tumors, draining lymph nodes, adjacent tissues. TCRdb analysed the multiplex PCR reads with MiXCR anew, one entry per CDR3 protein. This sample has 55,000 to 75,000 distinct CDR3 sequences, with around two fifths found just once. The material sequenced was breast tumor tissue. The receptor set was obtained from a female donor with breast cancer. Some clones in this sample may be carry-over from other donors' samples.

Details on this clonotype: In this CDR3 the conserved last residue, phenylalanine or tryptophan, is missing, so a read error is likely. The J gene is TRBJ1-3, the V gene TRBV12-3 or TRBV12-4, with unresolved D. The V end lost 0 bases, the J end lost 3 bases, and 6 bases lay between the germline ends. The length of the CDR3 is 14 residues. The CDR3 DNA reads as TGTGCCAGCAGTTTAGCAGGGAGTGGAAACACCATATATTCT. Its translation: CASSLAGSGNTIYS.

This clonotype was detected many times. The CDR3 protein is CASSEYSGSSEKLFF. The CDR3 DNA reads as TGTGCCAGCAGTGAATATTCCGGATCAAGTGAAAAACTGTTTTTT. The chain joins TRBV25-1 to TRBJ1-4, with no clear D. V was shortened by 0 bases and J by 7 bases, with 12 bases between the two germline ends. CDR3 length: 15 residues. Germline CDR1 MGHDK, CDR2 SYGVNS.

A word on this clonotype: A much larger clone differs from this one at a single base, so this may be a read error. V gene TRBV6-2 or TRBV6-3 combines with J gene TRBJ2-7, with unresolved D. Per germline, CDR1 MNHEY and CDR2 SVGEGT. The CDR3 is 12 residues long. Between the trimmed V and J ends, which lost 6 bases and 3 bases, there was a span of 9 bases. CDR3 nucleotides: TGTGCCAGCAGCCCAGGCGTCTACGAGCAGTACTTC. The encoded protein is CASSPGVYEQYF.

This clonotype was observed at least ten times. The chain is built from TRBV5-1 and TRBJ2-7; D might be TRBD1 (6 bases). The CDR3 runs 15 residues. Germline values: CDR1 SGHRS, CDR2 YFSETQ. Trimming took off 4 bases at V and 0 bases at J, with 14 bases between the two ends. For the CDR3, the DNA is TGCGCCAGCAGCCCTCTTTTAGGGGGCTCCTACGAGCAGTACTTC. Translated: CASSPLLGGSYEQYF.

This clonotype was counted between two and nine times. The CDR3 sequence: CASSPRVDTEAFF. The CDR3 coding sequence is TGTGCCAGTAGCCCCCGGGTGGACACTGAAGCTTTCTTT. The chain recombines TRBV19 with TRBJ1-1; D ambiguous. Germline-derived CDR1 and CDR2 are LNHDA and SQIVND (reference sequence). Trimming took 6 bases from V and 3 from J, leaving 11 bases between them. The CDR3 is made up of 13 amino acids.